These 29 T cell receptor beta chains were sequenced from one sample in a study of spatial heterogeneity in lung cancer. Overall study results and limits: Mutation tallies in tumors tracked expanded intratumoral alpha and beta TCR counts.

TCRdb fed the 5' RACE reads into MiXCR, producing one record per CDR3 protein. The sample records over 2,500 distinct CDR3 sequences, less than 3.5% being singletons. What these receptors recognize is not known. This sample's time point: sample taken at primary tumor resection. Specimen: lung tumor tissue, collected at surgery. These receptors came from a male donor with early-stage non-small cell lung cancer.

V usage is TRBV4-2 and J usage is TRBJ1-2, with D perhaps TRBD1 (5 bases). V lost 4 bases to trimming and J lost 13 bases, with 19 bases between them. Germline V gene lookup returns CDR1 LGHNA and CDR2 YNFKEQ. This CDR3 contains 13 residues. CDR3 in DNA: TGTGCCAGCAGCCGGACGGGGGACCCTTCGTTCACCTTC. Translating gives CASSRTGDPSFTF.

Relative to its sample, this clonotype is medium-sized. The gene calls are TRBV7-2 and TRBJ2-6, with a possible D match to TRBD2 (6 bases). The CDR3 is made up of 17 amino acids. Germline values: CDR1 SGHTA, CDR2 FQGNSA. V lost 5 bases, J lost 0 bases, and 14 bases lay in between. The CDR3, as DNA: TGTGCCAGCAGCCCCCGGGGGAAACTCTCTGGGGCCAACGTCCTGACTTTC. Encoded protein: CASSPRGKLSGANVLTF. The whole variable domain, filled in from reference TRBV7-2 and TRBJ2-6, reads GAGVSQSPSNKVTEKGKDVELRCDPISGHTALYWYRQSLGQGLEFLIYFQGNSAPDKSGLPSDRFSAERTGGSVSTLTIQRTQQEDSAVYLCASSPRGKLSGANVLTFGAGSRLTVL.

This clonotype is categorized as medium-sized. V and J are TRBV20-1 and TRBJ1-1; D is unclear. Germline values: CDR1 DFQATT, CDR2 SNEGSKA (reference sequence). The CDR3 is made up of 10 amino acids. With 7 bases removed from V and 1 base from J, the gap between germline ends came to 4 bases. The DNA of the CDR3 is TGCAGTGGGAAGAACACTGAAGCTTTCTTT. Protein product: CSGKNTEAFF.

Within the sample, this clonotype is medium-sized. The V call is TRBV19, the J call TRBJ1-5, with TRBD1 matching 10 bases. V lost 10 bases and J lost 6; bases outside the gene matches: 6. This CDR3 is built from 13 residues. Germline assignment: CDR1 LNHDA and CDR2 SQIVND (reference sequence). The CDR3 protein is CATSDRGSQPQHF. In DNA, the CDR3 is TGTGCCACTTCGGACAGGGGGAGTCAGCCCCAGCATTTT.

By sample fraction, this clonotype is medium-sized. This chain's CDR3 is CASSPPRPYNEQFF. For the CDR3, the DNA is TGTGCCAGCAGCCCACCCCGCCCGTACAATGAGCAGTTCTTC. V is TRBV5-6 and J is TRBJ2-1; unclear D gene. The CDR3 consists of 14 residues. Trimming cost V 4 bases and J 4 bases, with 12 bases left between them. The germline V gene has CDR1 SGHDT and CDR2 YYEEEE.

By share, this clonotype counts as medium-sized. This chain joins TRBV10-2 and TRBJ2-2; D assignment may be TRBD1 or TRBD2 (5 bases each). The germline V gene encodes CDR1 WSHSY and CDR2 SAAADI. The CDR3 runs 13 residues. Trimming took 7 bases from V and 7 from J, leaving 13 bases between them. DNA of the CDR3: TGCGCCAGCAAGGGCTCGAGGGGCGGGGAGCTGTTTTTT. It yields the protein CASKGSRGGELFF.

This clonotype is classed as medium-sized. This rearrangement joins TRBV12-3 or TRBV12-4 to TRBJ2-5, with TRBD1 as a possible D gene (5 bases). The germline V and J ends were trimmed by 3 bases and 2 bases, with 7 bases remaining between them. This CDR3 comprises 13 residues. CDR3 nucleotides: TGTGCCAGCAGTTTGAACAGGCAAGAGACCCAGTACTTC. As protein: CASSLNRQETQYF.

This clonotype was counted between two and nine times. CDR3 loop: CASSLHGVSQPQHF. The CDR3 DNA follows: TGTGCCAGCAGCCTGCACGGGGTGAGTCAGCCCCAGCATTTT. The J gene is TRBJ1-5, the V gene TRBV7-2; D is uncertain. Germline assignment: CDR1 SGHTA and CDR2 FQGNSA. V gave up 5 bases and J gave up 6 bases, with 14 bases separating them. The CDR3 is 14 amino acids.

By share, this clonotype counts as medium-sized. The chain couples TRBV28 to TRBJ1-2; 8 nucleotides line up with TRBD1. Looked up from germline, CDR1 is MDHEN and CDR2 is SYDVKM. This CDR3 has 15 amino acids. With V trimmed by 7 bases and J by 7 bases, 14 bases remained unmatched. In nucleotides, the CDR3 is TGTGCCAGCAACCGCCAACCTCAGGGGGCAAGTGGCTACACCTTC. Its protein is CASNRQPQGASGYTF.

In its sample, this clonotype ranks as medium-sized. The chain joins TRBV18 to TRBJ1-1, with D possibly TRBD1 on 6 matching bases. Germline assignment: CDR1 KGHSH and CDR2 LQKENI. Trimming left V 1 base short and J 4 bases short, with 13 bases between. The CDR3 covers 15 residues. CDR3 coding DNA: TGTGCCAGCTCACCACGCAGGGGCGAGGGCACTGAAGCTTTCTTT. It specifies CASSPRRGEGTEAFF.

This clonotype was seen more than once but under ten times. The chain has TRBV24-1 and TRBJ2-5; 7 bases are shared with TRBD1. The V gene end was trimmed by 6 bases and the J gene end by 2 bases; junction bases not matched to a gene: 8. The length of the CDR3 is 15 residues. The germline V gene has CDR1 KGHDR and CDR2 SFDVKD. CDR3: CATSMGTEEQETQYF. The CDR3 nucleotides are TGTGCCACCAGTATGGGGACAGAAGAACAAGAGACCCAGTACTTC.

This clonotype was seen many times. CDR3 residues: CASSTDLNTEAFF. In nucleotides, the CDR3 is TGTGCCAGCAGCACGGACCTTAACACTGAAGCTTTCTTT. J is TRBJ1-1 and V is TRBV7-6; D not certain. V was trimmed by 5 bases and J by 2 bases, leaving 9 bases between them. CDR1 SGHVS and CDR2 FNYEAQ come from the germline V gene. The CDR3 totals 13 residues.

This clonotype has only a few counts. The chain is built from TRBV20-1 and TRBJ2-3; D is ambiguous. Germline-derived CDR1 and CDR2 are DFQATT and SNEGSKA (reference sequence). The ends were cut back, 6 bases at V and 0 bases at J, with 10 bases in the middle. The CDR3 sequence is 13 residues long. DNA of the CDR3: TGCAGTGCCTTACACTTTAGCACAGATACGCAGTATTTT. It specifies CSALHFSTDTQYF.

This clonotype was detected ten times or more. This chain uses TRBV3-1 with TRBJ2-7, with 11 bases matching TRBD1. Unmatched junction bases numbered 6, after V lost 4 bases and J lost 4 bases. The V gene's germline CDR1 is LGHDT and CDR2 YNNKEL (reference sequence). The CDR3 extends over 15 amino acids. DNA for the CDR3: TGTGCCAGCAGCCCGGGACAGGGGGGATCATACGAGCAGTACTTC. Amino acids: CASSPGQGGSYEQYF.

By share, this clonotype ranks as medium-sized (0.01 to 0.1%). This chain uses TRBV11-1 with TRBJ2-3; D remains ambiguous. The germline CDR1 and CDR2 sequences are SGHAT and FQDESV (reference sequence). V was cut by 5 bases and J by 4 bases, with 22 bases left in between. The CDR3 spans 17 residues. This CDR3 is CASSPDLGFADADTQYF. The DNA of the CDR3 is TGTGCCAGCAGCCCAGATCTCGGTTTTGCGGACGCAGATACGCAGTATTTT.

The chain recombines TRBV4-2 with TRBJ2-6; weak D call: TRBD1 (6 bases). Trimming removed 0 bases at V and 2 bases at J, with 8 bases between. Germline V gives CDR1 LGHNA, CDR2 YNFKEQ. The length of the CDR3 is 16 residues. Here the CDR3 reads CASSQDRGTGANVLTF. CDR3 DNA sequence: TGTGCCAGCAGCCAAGACAGGGGAACTGGGGCCAACGTCCTGACTTTC.

This clonotype was found a few times. The rearrangement uses TRBV9 and TRBJ2-3; 7 bases match TRBD1. The CDR3 length is 15 residues. J was trimmed by 4 bases and V by 5 bases; bases with no gene match: 10. Germline V lookup: CDR1 SGDLS, CDR2 YYNGEE. In nucleotides, the CDR3 is TGTGCCAGCAGTCCAAATTCCCAGGGGGCAGATACGCAGTATTTT. It encodes CASSPNSQGADTQYF.

Notes on this clonotype: This may stem from a read error, because a much larger clone lies one nucleotide away. This chain connects TRBV5-4 to TRBJ2-2; TRBD1 might be the D (6 bases). The germline V gene encodes CDR1 SGHNT and CDR2 YYREEE (reference sequence). The CDR3 runs 13 residues. This chain's CDR3 is CTSRQGITGELFF. CDR3 nucleotide sequence: TGTACGAGTCGTCAGGGGATCACCGGGGAGCTGTTTTTT. The whole variable domain, filled in from reference TRBV5-4 and TRBJ2-2, reads ETGVTQSPTHLIKTRGQQVTLRCSSQSGHNTVSWYQQALGQGPQFIFQYYREEENGRGNFPPRFSGLQFPNYSSELNVNALELDDSALYLCTSRQGITGELFFGEGSRLTVL.

This clonotype is medium-sized in the sample. This chain uses TRBV7-6 with TRBJ2-2; TRBD1 agrees at 7 bases. This CDR3 spans 16 amino acids. Trimming removed 6 bases from V and 1 base from J; junction bases left unmatched: 8. Germline loops: CDR1 SGHVS, CDR2 FNYEAQ. The CDR3 sequence: CASRDGDSLNTGELFF. CDR3 bases: TGTGCCAGCAGGGACGGGGACAGTTTGAACACCGGGGAGCTGTTTTTT.

This clonotype ranks as medium-sized. V and J are TRBV7-2 and TRBJ2-5; 7 bases map to TRBD2. CDR3 length: 15 residues. The J segment lost 3 bases and the V segment lost 2 bases, leaving 6 bases of the junction unmatched. Germline lookup yields CDR1 SGHTA and CDR2 FQGNSA. This CDR3 reads CASSLLGLAEETQYF. The CDR3 DNA sequence: TGTGCCAGCAGCTTACTGGGGCTAGCGGAAGAGACCCAGTACTTC.

This clonotype was found many times. The chain uses TRBV4-3 and TRBJ2-1; the D gene could be TRBD1 or TRBD2 (5 bases each). V lost 0 bases, J lost 4 bases, and 13 bases lay in between. This CDR3 is 16 amino acids long. CDR1 LGHNA and CDR2 YSLEER come from the germline V gene. DNA for the CDR3: TGCGCCAGCAGCCAAGACGGGACGGTAACTTACAATGAGCAGTTCTTC. Protein: CASSQDGTVTYNEQFF.

This clonotype is categorized as medium-sized (0.01 to 0.1%). The chain carries TRBV6-1 and TRBJ1-2; no definite D call. V lost 8 bases and J lost 6, with 13 bases in between. CDR3 length: 12 residues. Germline V lookup: CDR1 MNHNS, CDR2 SASEGT. The CDR3 DNA is TGTGCCAGCCGAATGAGGAGGGATGGCTACACCTTC. It specifies CASRMRRDGYTF.

The chain employs TRBV29-1 and TRBJ1-5, with a tentative D call TRBD1 (5 bases). The CDR3 runs to 13 residues. V was pared by 4 bases and J by 5 bases, with 12 bases between. The germline CDR1 and CDR2 sequences are SQVTM and ANQGSEA. The chain's CDR3 is CSVVGDSHQPQHF. CDR3 nucleotide sequence: TGCAGCGTTGTGGGAGACAGTCATCAGCCCCAGCATTTT.

This clonotype was seen many times. The J gene is TRBJ1-2, the V gene TRBV14; 7 bases are a match to TRBD1. V shed 5 bases, J shed 1 base, and the junction held 10 bases outside the gene matches. The CDR3 loop spans 16 amino acids. CDR1 is SGHDN, CDR2 FVKESK, per germline. The CDR3 region has the DNA TGTGCCAGCAGCGAGAGACAGGGAATCTTTAACTATGGCTACACCTTC. This codes for CASSERQGIFNYGYTF.

This clonotype is medium-sized (0.01 to 0.1%) within its sample. The chain joins TRBV4-3 to TRBJ2-5; D is tentatively TRBD1 or TRBD2 (5 bases each). The CDR3 loop spans 15 amino acids. Germline CDR1 and CDR2: LGHNA and YSLEER. Trimming removed 0 bases at V and 5 bases at J, with 13 bases between. The CDR3 nucleotides are TGCGCCAGCAGCCAAGATGGGGGTCCGCGGGAGACCCAGTACTTC. As protein: CASSQDGGPRETQYF.

Relative to its sample, this clonotype is medium-sized. The genes are TRBV6-5 and TRBJ1-5; no firm D call. V was clipped by 0 bases and J by 4 bases, with 16 bases between them. The germline V gene encodes CDR1 MNHEY and CDR2 SVGAGI. This CDR3 has 17 residues. The CDR3 spells CASSYSVGPPWNQPQHF. CDR3 nucleotide sequence: TGTGCCAGCAGTTACTCGGTGGGCCCGCCGTGGAATCAGCCCCAGCATTTT.

This clonotype is deemed medium-sized (0.01 to 0.1%). The chain employs TRBV6-5 and TRBJ2-6, with 7 bases fitting TRBD1. The CDR3 has 18 amino acids. The V gene's germline CDR1 is MNHEY and CDR2 SVGAGI. Unmatched junction bases numbered 7, after V lost 2 bases and J lost 0 bases. The CDR3 sequence: CASSYEGTVFSGANVLTF. CDR3 DNA: TGTGCCAGCAGTTACGAGGGGACAGTTTTCTCTGGGGCCAACGTCCTGACTTTC.

This clonotype has a count of ten or more. The germline gene is not matched at one end of the junction; a read error may be the cause. V and J are TRBV7-2 and TRBJ2-1; D possibly uses TRBD1 or TRBD2 (5 bases each). The CDR3 totals 13 residues. Germline CDR1 SGHTA, CDR2 FQGNSA. In DNA, the CDR3 is TGTGCCAGCAGCTTAGCAAGGGTCAGGGAGCTGTTCTTC. It is translated as CASSLARVRELFF.

This clonotype is labeled medium-sized (0.01 to 0.1%). This sequence joins TRBV6-5 and TRBJ2-5, with TRBD2 matching over 9 bases. The junction had 7 bases not matched to a gene; V was cut back by 6 bases and J by 2 bases. CDR3 size: 15 residues. Per germline, CDR1 MNHEY and CDR2 SVGAGI. The CDR3 here is CASRVSGGRQETQYF. The CDR3 coding sequence is TGTGCCAGCAGGGTCAGCGGGGGGAGGCAAGAGACCCAGTACTTC.